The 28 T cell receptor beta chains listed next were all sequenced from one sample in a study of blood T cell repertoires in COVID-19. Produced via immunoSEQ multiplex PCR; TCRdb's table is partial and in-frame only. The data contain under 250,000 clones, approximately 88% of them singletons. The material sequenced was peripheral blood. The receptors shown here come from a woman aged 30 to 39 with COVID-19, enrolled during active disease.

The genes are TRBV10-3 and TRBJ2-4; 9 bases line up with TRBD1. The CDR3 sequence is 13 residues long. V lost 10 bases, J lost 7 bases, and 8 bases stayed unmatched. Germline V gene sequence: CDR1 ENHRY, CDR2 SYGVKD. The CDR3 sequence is CATGQGDLNIQYF. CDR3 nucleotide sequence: TGTGCCACGGGACAGGGAGATTTGAACATTCAGTACTTC.

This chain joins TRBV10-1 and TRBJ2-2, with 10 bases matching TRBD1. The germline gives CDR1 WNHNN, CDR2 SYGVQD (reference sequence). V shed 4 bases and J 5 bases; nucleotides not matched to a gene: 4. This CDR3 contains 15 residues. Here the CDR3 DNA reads TGCGCCAGCAGTGCGACAGGGGGCTCGACCGGGGAGCTGTTTTTT. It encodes CASSATGGSTGELFF.

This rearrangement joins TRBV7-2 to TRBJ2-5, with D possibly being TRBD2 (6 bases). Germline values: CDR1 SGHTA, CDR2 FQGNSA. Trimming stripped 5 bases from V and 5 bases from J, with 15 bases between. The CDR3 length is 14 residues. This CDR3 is CASSRDSVAETQYF. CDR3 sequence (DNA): TGTGCCAGCAGCCGGGACTCTGTTGCGGAGACCCAGTACTTC.

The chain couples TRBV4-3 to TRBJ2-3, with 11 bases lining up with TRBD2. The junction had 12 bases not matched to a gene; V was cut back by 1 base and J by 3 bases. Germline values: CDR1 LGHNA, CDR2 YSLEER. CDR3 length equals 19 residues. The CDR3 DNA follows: TGCGCCAGCAGCCAAGGAATAGCGGGGGGGCTGTCGTCTACAGATACGCAGTATTTT. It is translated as CASSQGIAGGLSSTDTQYF.

The CDR3 DNA is TGTGCCAGCAGCTCCGGACAGGGGGTCTACGAGCAGTACGTC. It yields the protein CASSSGQGVYEQYV. The chain links TRBV7-9 to TRBJ2-7; 10 positions match TRBD1. Per the germline V gene, CDR1 is SEHNR and CDR2 is FQNEAQ (reference sequence). V gave up 4 bases and J gave up 3 bases; unmatched junction bases: 3. The CDR3 contains 14 residues.

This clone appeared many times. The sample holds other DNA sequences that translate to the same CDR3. The CDR3 reads CASSPPPGLAGASYNEQFF. The CDR3 DNA reads as TGTGCCAGCAGCCCACCCCCTGGACTAGCGGGAGCCTCCTACAATGAGCAGTTCTTC. This chain connects TRBV5-4 to TRBJ2-1; 13 bases map to TRBD2. This CDR3 spans 19 amino acids. Looked up from germline, CDR1 is SGHNT and CDR2 is YYREEE (reference sequence). Trimming at V came to 4 bases and at J to 0 bases, leaving 10 bases not matched to a gene.

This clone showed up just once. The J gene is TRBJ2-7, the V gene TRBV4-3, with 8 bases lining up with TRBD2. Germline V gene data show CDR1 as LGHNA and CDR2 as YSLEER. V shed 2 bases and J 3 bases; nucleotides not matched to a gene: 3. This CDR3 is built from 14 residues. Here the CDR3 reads CASSQTSGGYEQYF. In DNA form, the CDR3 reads TGCGCCAGCAGCCAAACCAGCGGGGGCTACGAGCAGTACTTC.

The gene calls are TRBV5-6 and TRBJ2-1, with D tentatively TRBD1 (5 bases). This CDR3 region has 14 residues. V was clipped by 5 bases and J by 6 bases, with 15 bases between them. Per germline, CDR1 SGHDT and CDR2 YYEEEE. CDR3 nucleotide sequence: TGTGCCAGCAGTCTCATGGCAGGGCGCAATGAGCAGTTCTTC. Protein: CASSLMAGRNEQFF.

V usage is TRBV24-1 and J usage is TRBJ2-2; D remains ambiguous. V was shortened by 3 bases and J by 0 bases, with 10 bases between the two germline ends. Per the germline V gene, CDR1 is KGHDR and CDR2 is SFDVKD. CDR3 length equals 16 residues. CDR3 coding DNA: TGTGCCACCAGTGATATTGCGAAAACGAACACCGGGGAGCTGTTTTTT. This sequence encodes CATSDIAKTNTGELFF.

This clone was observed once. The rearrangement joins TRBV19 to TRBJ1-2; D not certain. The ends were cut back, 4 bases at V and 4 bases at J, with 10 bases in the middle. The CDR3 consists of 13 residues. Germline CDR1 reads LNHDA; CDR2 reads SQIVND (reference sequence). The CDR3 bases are TGTGCCAGTAGTAAAGGCGGGGTCTATGGCTACACCTTC. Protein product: CASSKGGVYGYTF. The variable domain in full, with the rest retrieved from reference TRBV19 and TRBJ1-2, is DGGITQSPKYLFRKEGQNVTLSCEQNLNHDAMYWYRQDPGQGLRLIYYSQIVNDFQKGDIAEGYSVSREKKESFPLTVTSAQKNPTAFYLCASSKGGVYGYTFGSGTRLTVV.

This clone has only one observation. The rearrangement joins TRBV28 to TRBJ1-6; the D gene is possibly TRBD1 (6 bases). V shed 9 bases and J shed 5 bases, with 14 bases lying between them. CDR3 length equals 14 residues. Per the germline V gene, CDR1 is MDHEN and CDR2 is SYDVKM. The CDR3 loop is CASTGTRNNSPLHF. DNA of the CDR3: TGTGCCAGTACCGGGACAAGAAATAATTCACCCCTCCACTTT.

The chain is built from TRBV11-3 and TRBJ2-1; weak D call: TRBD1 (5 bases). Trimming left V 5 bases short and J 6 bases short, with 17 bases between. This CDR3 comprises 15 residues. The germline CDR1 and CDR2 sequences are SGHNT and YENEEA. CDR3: CASSLNAHRGNEQFF. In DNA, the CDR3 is TGTGCCAGCAGCCTTAACGCCCATAGGGGCAATGAGCAGTTCTTC. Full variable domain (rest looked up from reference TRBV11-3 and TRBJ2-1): EAGVVQSPRYKIIEKKQPVAFWCNPISGHNTLYWYLQNLGQGPELLIRYENEEAVDDSQLPKDRFSAERLKGVDSTLKIQPAELGDSAVYLCASSLNAHRGNEQFFGPGTRLTVL.

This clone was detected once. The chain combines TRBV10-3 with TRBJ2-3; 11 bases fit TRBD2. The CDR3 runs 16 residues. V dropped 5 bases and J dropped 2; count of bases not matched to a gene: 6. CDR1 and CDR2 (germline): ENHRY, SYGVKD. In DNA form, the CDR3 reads TGTGCCATCAGTAACCAACTAGCGGGGGTCACAGATACGCAGTATTTT. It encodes CAISNQLAGVTDTQYF.

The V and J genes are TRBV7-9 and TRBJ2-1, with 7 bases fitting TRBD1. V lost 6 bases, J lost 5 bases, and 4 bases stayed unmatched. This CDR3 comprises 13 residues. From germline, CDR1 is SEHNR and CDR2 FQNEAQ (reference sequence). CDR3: CASSSGTDNEQFF. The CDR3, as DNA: TGTGCCAGCAGTTCAGGGACAGACAATGAGCAGTTCTTC. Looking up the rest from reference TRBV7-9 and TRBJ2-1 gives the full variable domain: DTGVSQNPRHKITKRGQNVTFRCDPISEHNRLYWYRQTLGQGPEFLTYFQNEAQLEKSRLLSDRFSAERPKGSFSTLEIQRTEQGDSAMYLCASSSGTDNEQFFGPGTRLTVL.

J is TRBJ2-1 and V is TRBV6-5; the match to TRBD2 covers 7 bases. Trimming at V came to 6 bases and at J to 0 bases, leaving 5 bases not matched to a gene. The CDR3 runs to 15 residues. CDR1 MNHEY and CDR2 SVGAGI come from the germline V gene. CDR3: CASRATGGSYNEQFF. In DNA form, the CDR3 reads TGTGCCAGCAGGGCGACGGGGGGCTCCTACAATGAGCAGTTCTTC.

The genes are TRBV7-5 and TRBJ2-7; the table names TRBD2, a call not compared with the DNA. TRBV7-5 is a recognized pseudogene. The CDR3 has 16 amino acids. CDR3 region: CARSCGLAGVFHEQYV. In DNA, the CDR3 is TGTGCCAGAAGCTGCGGACTAGCGGGAGTTTTCCACGAGCAGTACGTC.

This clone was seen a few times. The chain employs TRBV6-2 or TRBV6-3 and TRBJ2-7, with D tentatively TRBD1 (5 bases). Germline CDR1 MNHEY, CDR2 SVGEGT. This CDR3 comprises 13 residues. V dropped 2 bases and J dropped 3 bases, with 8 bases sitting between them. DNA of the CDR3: TGTGCCAGCAGTTACGGACACCGCTACGAGCAGTACTTC. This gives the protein CASSYGHRYEQYF.

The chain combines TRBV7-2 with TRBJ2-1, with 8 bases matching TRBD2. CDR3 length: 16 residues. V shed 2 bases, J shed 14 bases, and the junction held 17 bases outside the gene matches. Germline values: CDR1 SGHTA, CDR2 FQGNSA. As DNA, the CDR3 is TGTGCCAGCAGCTTAAGTCGGGCGGGAGGTTCCTCAAGCGAGTTCTTC. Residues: CASSLSRAGGSSSEFF. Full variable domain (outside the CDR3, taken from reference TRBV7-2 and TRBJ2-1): GAGVSQSPSNKVTEKGKDVELRCDPISGHTALYWYRQSLGQGLEFLIYFQGNSAPDKSGLPSDRFSAERTGGSVSTLTIQRTQQEDSAVYLCASSLSRAGGSSSEFFGPGTRLTVL.

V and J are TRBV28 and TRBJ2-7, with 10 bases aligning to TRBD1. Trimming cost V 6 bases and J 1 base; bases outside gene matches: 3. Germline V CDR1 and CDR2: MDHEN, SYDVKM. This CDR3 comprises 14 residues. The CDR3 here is CASRRQGASYEQYF. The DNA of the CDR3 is TGTGCCAGCAGAAGACAGGGGGCTTCCTACGAGCAGTACTTC. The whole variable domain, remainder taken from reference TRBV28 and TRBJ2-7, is DVKVTQSSRYLVKRTGEKVFLECVQDMDHENMFWYRQDPGLGLRLIYFSYDVKMKEKGDIPEGYSVSREKKERFSLILESASTNQTSMYLCASRRQGASYEQYFGPGTRLTVT.

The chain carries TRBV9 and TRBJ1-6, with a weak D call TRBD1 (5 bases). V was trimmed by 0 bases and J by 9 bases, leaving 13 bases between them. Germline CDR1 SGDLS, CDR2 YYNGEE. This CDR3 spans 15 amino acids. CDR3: CASSVGFRVGSPLHF. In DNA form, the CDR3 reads TGTGCCAGCAGCGTAGGGTTCAGGGTCGGTTCACCCCTCCACTTT.

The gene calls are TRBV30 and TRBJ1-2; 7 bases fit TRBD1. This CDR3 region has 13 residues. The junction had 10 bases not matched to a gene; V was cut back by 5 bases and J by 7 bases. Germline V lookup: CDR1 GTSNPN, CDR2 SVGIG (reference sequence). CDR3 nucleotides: TGTGCCTGGGTCCCGGGACAGCAACGTGGCTACACCTTC. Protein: CAWVPGQQRGYTF. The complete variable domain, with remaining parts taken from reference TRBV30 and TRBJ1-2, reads SQTIHQWPATLVQPVGSPLSLECTVEGTSNPNLYWYRQAAGRGLQLLFYSVGIGQISSEVPQNLSASRPQDRQFILSSKKLLLSDSGFYLCAWVPGQQRGYTFGSGTRLTVV.

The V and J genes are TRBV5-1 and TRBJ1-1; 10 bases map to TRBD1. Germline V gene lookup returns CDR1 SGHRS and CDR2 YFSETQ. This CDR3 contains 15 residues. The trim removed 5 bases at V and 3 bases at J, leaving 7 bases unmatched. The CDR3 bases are TGCGCCAGCAGTCAGTCCGGGACAGGGGACACTGAAGCTTTCTTT. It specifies CASSQSGTGDTEAFF.

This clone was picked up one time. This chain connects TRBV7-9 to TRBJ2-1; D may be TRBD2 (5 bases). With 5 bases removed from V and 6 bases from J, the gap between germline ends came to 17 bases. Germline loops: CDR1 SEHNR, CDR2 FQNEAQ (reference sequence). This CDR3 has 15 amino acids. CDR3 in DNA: TGTGCCAGCAGCCGCCGGGCGGGCCTGATCAATGAGCAGTTCTTC. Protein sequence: CASSRRAGLINEQFF.

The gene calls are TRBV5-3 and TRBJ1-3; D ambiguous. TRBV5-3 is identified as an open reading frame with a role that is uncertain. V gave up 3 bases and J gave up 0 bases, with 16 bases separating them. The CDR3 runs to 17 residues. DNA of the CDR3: TGTGCCAGAAGCTCGGTAGGCAGGCTACACTCTGGAAACACCATATATTTT. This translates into CARSSVGRLHSGNTIYF.

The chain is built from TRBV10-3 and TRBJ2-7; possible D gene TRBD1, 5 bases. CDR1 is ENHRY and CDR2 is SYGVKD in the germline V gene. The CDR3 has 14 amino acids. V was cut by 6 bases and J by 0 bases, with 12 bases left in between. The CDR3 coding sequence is TGTGCCATCAGGGACGACAGTAGCTCCTACGAGCAGTACGTC. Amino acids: CAIRDDSSSYEQYV.

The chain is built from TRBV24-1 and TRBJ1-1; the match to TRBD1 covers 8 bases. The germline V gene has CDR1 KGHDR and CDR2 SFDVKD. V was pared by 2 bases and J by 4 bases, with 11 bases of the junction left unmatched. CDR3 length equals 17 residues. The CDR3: CATSDSKDRARSTEAFF. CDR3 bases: TGTGCCACCAGTGATTCCAAGGACAGGGCGCGGAGCACTGAAGCTTTCTTT.

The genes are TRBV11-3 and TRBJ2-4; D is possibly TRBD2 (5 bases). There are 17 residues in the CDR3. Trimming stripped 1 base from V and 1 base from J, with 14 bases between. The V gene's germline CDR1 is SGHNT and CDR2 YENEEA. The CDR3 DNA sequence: TGTGCCAGCAGCTTAGTTAACGGGGTGTGGGCCAAAAACATTCAGTACTTC. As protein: CASSLVNGVWAKNIQYF.

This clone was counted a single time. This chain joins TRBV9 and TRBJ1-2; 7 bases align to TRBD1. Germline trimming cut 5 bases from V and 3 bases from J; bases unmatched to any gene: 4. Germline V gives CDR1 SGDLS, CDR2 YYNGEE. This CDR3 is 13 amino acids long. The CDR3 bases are TGTGCCAGCAGGACAGGGTATGACTATGGCTACACCTTC. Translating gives CASRTGYDYGYTF.